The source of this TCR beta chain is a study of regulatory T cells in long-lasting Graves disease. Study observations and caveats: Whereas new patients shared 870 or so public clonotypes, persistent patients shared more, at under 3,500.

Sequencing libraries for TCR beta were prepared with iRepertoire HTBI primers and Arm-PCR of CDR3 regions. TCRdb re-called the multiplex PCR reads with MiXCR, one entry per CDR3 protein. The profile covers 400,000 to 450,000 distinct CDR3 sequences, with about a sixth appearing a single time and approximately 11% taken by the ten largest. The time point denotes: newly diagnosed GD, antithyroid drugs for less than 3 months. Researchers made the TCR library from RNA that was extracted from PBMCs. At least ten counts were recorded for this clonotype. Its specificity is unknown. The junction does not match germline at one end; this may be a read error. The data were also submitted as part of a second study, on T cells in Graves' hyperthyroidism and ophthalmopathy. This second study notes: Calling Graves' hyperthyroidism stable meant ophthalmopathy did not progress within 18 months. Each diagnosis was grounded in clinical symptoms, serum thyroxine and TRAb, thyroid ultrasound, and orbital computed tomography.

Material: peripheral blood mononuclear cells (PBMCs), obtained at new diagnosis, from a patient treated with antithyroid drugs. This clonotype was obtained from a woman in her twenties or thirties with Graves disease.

CDR3 residues: CASTQPGRAETQYF. The DNA for the CDR3 is TGTGCCAGCACCCAACCCGGAAGAGCGGAGACCCAGTACTTC. V is TRBV3-1 and J is TRBJ2-5; no definite D call. Germline CDR1 is LGHDT and CDR2 is YNNKEL (reference sequence). The CDR3 has 14 residues.